This record looks at one T cell receptor beta chain sequence and its context. Each CDR3 protein is one row after TCRdb ran MiXCR on the PCR reads. The sample comprises approximately 10,000 distinct CDR3 sequences, 20% to 30% of which are singletons, and roughly a fifth rests with the top ten. The V gene lost 7 bases and the J gene lost 6 bases, with 18 bases spanning the gap. The CDR3 runs to 15 residues. Germline CDR1 MNHNS, CDR2 SASEGT. The data belong to a study of immune characterization of retroperitoneal liposarcoma. The chain uses TRBV6-1 and TRBJ2-2, with D perhaps assigned TRBD1 or TRBD2 (5 bases each). The sample comprised blood. This sequence originates from a male donor with retroperitoneal liposarcoma. CDR3 sequence (DNA): TGTGCCAGCATGGTGGGGGTCGATTTTCCCGGGGAGCTGTTTTTT. Protein product: CASMVGVDFPGELFF.